The 32 T cell receptor beta chains given below trace back to one sample, sequenced in a study of CD8+ T cells in alopecia areata. Described treatment: oral pan-JAK inhibitor, 5-10 mg twice daily. Extraction and reverse transcription of RNA yielded cDNA as the sequencing template. Only in-frame clones appear in the TCRdb table, and some are missing; sequencing was by immunoSEQ multiplex PCR. The sample lists 150,000 to 200,000 clones, 51% occurring once. The material was CD8+ T cells sorted from blood, obtained at week 52, from a patient treated with tofacitinib. The source of these receptors is a human donor with alopecia areata.

There are a few counts of this clone. This rearrangement joins TRBV27 to TRBJ1-6; 8 bases fit TRBD1. J gave up 10 bases and V 3 bases, and 8 bases lay outside the gene matches. There are 15 residues in the CDR3. CDR1 MNHEY and CDR2 SMNVEV come from the germline V gene (reference sequence). The CDR3 DNA reads TGTGCCAGCAGTTTTCGGGACAGGAGGACCTCACCCCTCCACTTT. Translation: CASSFRDRRTSPLHF.

The V gene is TRBV25-1, the J gene TRBJ2-7; D could derive from TRBD1 or TRBD2 (5 bases each). This CDR3 region has 15 residues. Germline V gene lookup returns CDR1 MGHDK and CDR2 SYGVNS. V lost 8 bases to trimming and J lost 0 bases, with 17 bases between them. The CDR3 region is CASVTTGPSSYEQYF. CDR3 DNA: TGTGCCAGCGTTACCACGGGGCCAAGCTCCTACGAGCAGTACTTC.

The chain links TRBV7-2 to TRBJ2-2; D might be TRBD1 or TRBD2, each matching 5 bases. The germline V gene encodes CDR1 SGHTA and CDR2 FQGNSA. V lost 5 bases and J 9 bases, leaving 13 bases between the germline ends. The CDR3 contains 13 residues. The CDR3 coding sequence is TGTGCCAGCAGCAACCGGGGCGGCTGGGAGCTGTTTTTT. This gives the protein CASSNRGGWELFF.

The chain uses TRBV7-8 and TRBJ1-6, with 8 bases that match TRBD1. This CDR3 contains 14 residues. V was clipped by 1 base and J by 7 bases; unmatched bases: 0. CDR1 is SGHVS and CDR2 is FQNEAQ in the germline V gene. CDR3 sequence: CASSLDRGNSPLHF. CDR3 nucleotide sequence: TGTGCCAGCAGCTTAGACAGGGGGAATTCACCCCTCCACTTT.

This clone was counted a few times. The CDR3 spells CASSQEPPGDYTDTQYF. For the CDR3, the DNA is TGCGCCAGCAGCCAAGAGCCGCCGGGGGATTACACAGATACGCAGTATTTT. V and J are TRBV4-3 and TRBJ2-3, with D perhaps matching TRBD2 (6 bases). CDR1 and CDR2 from the germline V gene are LGHNA and YSLEER. Trimming took off 0 bases at V and 2 bases at J, with 15 bases between the two ends. The CDR3 length is 17 residues.

This chain links TRBV11-2 with TRBJ2-1; no definite D call. CDR3 length: 15 amino acids. The V end was cut by 4 bases, the J end by 5 bases, with 15 bases between. Germline V gene data show CDR1 as SGHAT and CDR2 as FQNNGV. In DNA, the CDR3 is TGTGCCAGCAGCTCCCAAGGGCCCTTAGACAATGAGCAGTTCTTC. As protein: CASSSQGPLDNEQFF.

The J gene is TRBJ1-2, the V gene TRBV11-2; D unresolved. The V end lost 1 base, the J end lost 2 bases, and 11 bases lay between the germline ends. Germline values: CDR1 SGHAT, CDR2 FQNNGV. CDR3 length: 15 amino acids. In nucleotides, the CDR3 is TGTGCCAGCAGCTTAGTCGCGGAGCCAAACTATGGCTACACCTTC. It translates to CASSLVAEPNYGYTF.

This clone has only a few counts. V and J are TRBV7-9 and TRBJ1-1, with a weak D call TRBD1 (5 bases). CDR3 length equals 13 residues. V lost 5 bases and J lost 2, with 9 bases in between. Germline values: CDR1 SEHNR, CDR2 FQNEAQ (reference sequence). The CDR3 loop reads CASSGDRNTEAFF. In DNA form, the CDR3 reads TGTGCCAGCAGCGGAGACAGAAACACTGAAGCTTTCTTT.

This clone was observed a handful of times. The V call is TRBV19, the J call TRBJ2-7; D might be TRBD2 (5 bases). Trimming shortened V by 5 bases and J by 2 bases, and 10 bases separated the two germline ends. Germline V gene lookup returns CDR1 LNHDA and CDR2 SQIVND (reference sequence). The CDR3 has 13 residues. CDR3 nucleotides: TGTGCCAGTAGTGTTGACGGGACCTACGAGCAGTACTTC. Protein product: CASSVDGTYEQYF.

The count of this clone is one. This chain links TRBV19 with TRBJ2-2, with 11 nucleotides matching TRBD1. CDR3 length: 16 amino acids. The V segment lost 5 bases and the J segment 6 bases; nucleotides outside the gene matches: 8. Germline CDR1 LNHDA, CDR2 SQIVND (reference sequence). The CDR3 DNA sequence: TGTGCCAGTAGTCCACGGACAGGGGGCCTCGCCGGGGAGCTGTTTTTT. This codes for CASSPRTGGLAGELFF. Supplemented by reference TRBV19 and TRBJ2-2, the full variable domain reads DGGITQSPKYLFRKEGQNVTLSCEQNLNHDAMYWYRQDPGQGLRLIYYSQIVNDFQKGDIAEGYSVSREKKESFPLTVTSAQKNPTAFYLCASSPRTGGLAGELFFGEGSRLTVL.

This clone turned up a few times. The CDR3, as DNA: TGTGCCAGCAGCTTGTACGGGACAGACTCCTACGAGCAGTACTTC. Translating it yields CASSLYGTDSYEQYF. This rearrangement joins TRBV7-9 to TRBJ2-7; 7 nucleotides align to TRBD1. The CDR3 totals 15 residues. V shed 3 bases and J 0 bases; nucleotides not matched to a gene: 5. Germline CDR1 is SEHNR and CDR2 is FQNEAQ (reference sequence).

J is TRBJ2-7 and V is TRBV6-6; 8 bases align to TRBD2. CDR1 MNHNY and CDR2 SVGAGI come from the germline V gene (reference sequence). This CDR3 spans 14 amino acids. The trim removed 2 bases at V and 4 bases at J, leaving 4 bases unmatched. For the CDR3, the DNA is TGTGCCAGCAGTTACAGTAGCGGGGCGTACGAGCAGTACTTC. Translated, it gives CASSYSSGAYEQYF.

The J gene is TRBJ2-3, the V gene TRBV6-6; D remains ambiguous. Germline assignment: CDR1 MNHNY and CDR2 SVGAGI (reference sequence). The CDR3 covers 13 residues. V was trimmed by 6 bases and J by 4 bases, leaving 11 bases between them. The CDR3 sequence: CASRQLESDTQYF. CDR3 coding DNA: TGTGCCAGCAGACAGCTAGAGTCAGATACGCAGTATTTT.

This chain connects TRBV29-1 to TRBJ2-7, with a possible D match to TRBD2 (5 bases). This CDR3 has 14 residues. V lost 3 bases and J lost 6, with 18 bases in between. Germline loops: CDR1 SQVTM, CDR2 ANQGSEA. Here the CDR3 DNA reads TGCAGCGTTGAGGAGGCAGACCCGGCGGGCGAGCAGTACTTC. Protein product: CSVEEADPAGEQYF.

V is TRBV5-6 and J is TRBJ1-6; no clear D. Between the trimmed V and J ends, which lost 2 bases and 9 bases, there was a span of 15 bases. The CDR3 consists of 15 residues. Looked up from germline, CDR1 is SGHDT and CDR2 is YYEEEE. As DNA, the CDR3 is TGTGCCAGCAGCTTCGACTGGGAATCGGGTTCACCCCTCCACTTT. As protein: CASSFDWESGSPLHF. Full variable domain (missing parts from reference TRBV5-6 and TRBJ1-6): DAGVTQSPTHLIKTRGQQVTLRCSPKSGHDTVSWYQQALGQGPQFIFQYYEEEERQRGNFPDRFSGHQFPNYSSELNVNALLLGDSALYLCASSFDWESGSPLHFGNGTRLTVT.

The V gene is TRBV7-2, the J gene TRBJ2-4; D is possibly TRBD1 or TRBD2 (6 bases each). The ends were cut back, 5 bases at V and 6 bases at J, with 17 bases in the middle. CDR1 SGHTA and CDR2 FQGNSA come from the germline V gene. The CDR3 is 15 amino acids. CDR3 region: CASSAEGGSLNIQYF. The CDR3 DNA reads as TGTGCCAGCAGCGCGGAAGGGGGGTCATTAAACATTCAGTACTTC.

V and J are TRBV6-5 and TRBJ1-5, with 9 bases matching TRBD1. CDR1 is MNHEY, CDR2 SVGAGI, per germline. This CDR3 spans 15 amino acids. V shed 5 bases and J 6 bases; nucleotides not matched to a gene: 8. Here the CDR3 reads CASSTTPGQGQPQHF. CDR3 DNA sequence: TGTGCCAGCAGTACAACCCCGGGACAGGGTCAGCCCCAGCATTTT.

The chain couples TRBV27 to TRBJ2-1, with no clear D. V was pared by 5 bases and J by 6 bases, with 14 bases between. Germline CDR1 is MNHEY and CDR2 is SMNVEV (reference sequence). The CDR3 has 14 residues. The CDR3 region has the DNA TGTGCCAGCAGTGCACAGAATCGCGGCAATGAGCAGTTCTTC. Protein: CASSAQNRGNEQFF.

The CDR3 reads CASSQSAPGRNTEAFF. CDR3 sequence (DNA): TGTGCCAGCAGCCAGTCCGCACCGGGCCGGAACACTGAAGCTTTCTTT. The V call is TRBV7-8, the J call TRBJ1-1, with D unclear. Germline CDR1 and CDR2: SGHVS and FQNEAQ. Deletions cut 5 bases from V and 1 base from J, with 17 bases between. This CDR3 comprises 16 residues.

Only a few counts were recorded for this clone. The CDR3 reads CAGEGPNEQFF. The CDR3 bases are TGTGCCGGAGAGGGTCCCAATGAGCAGTTCTTC. The chain employs TRBV7-9 and TRBJ2-1, with D possibly matching TRBD2 (5 bases). Germline V gives CDR1 SEHNR, CDR2 FQNEAQ (reference sequence). The CDR3 is 11 residues long. Trimming shortened V by 11 bases and J by 6 bases, and 11 bases separated the two germline ends.

The CDR3 spells CAGTGPHYEQYF. CDR3 DNA: TGTGCCGGCACGGGACCGCACTACGAGCAGTACTTC. The chain carries TRBV2 and TRBJ2-7; D possibly matches TRBD1 or TRBD2 (5 bases each). V lost 11 bases and J 3 bases, leaving 14 bases between the germline ends. The CDR3 runs 12 residues. Germline CDR1 reads SNHLY; CDR2 reads FYNNEI.

A few counts support this clone. The rearrangement links TRBV4-1 to TRBJ2-7; D is possibly TRBD1 (6 bases). Germline V gene sequence: CDR1 MGHRA, CDR2 YSYEKL. The V gene lost 1 base and the J gene lost 6 bases, with 7 bases spanning the gap. This CDR3 region has 12 residues. This CDR3 is CASSQVRGEQYF. Written as DNA, the CDR3 is TGCGCCAGCAGCCAAGTCAGGGGCGAGCAGTACTTC.

The chain combines TRBV29-1 with TRBJ1-2, with a tentative D call TRBD1 (5 bases). Germline V gene data show CDR1 as SQVTM and CDR2 as ANQGSEA. The CDR3 loop spans 11 amino acids. DNA for the CDR3: TGCGTCTCCGGGGGGATGAATGGCTACACCTTC. As protein: CVSGGMNGYTF.

The V gene is TRBV27, the J gene TRBJ2-1; D is undetermined. Germline V gene data show CDR1 as MNHEY and CDR2 as SMNVEV (reference sequence). The CDR3 totals 14 residues. The V and J ends lost 7 bases and 0 bases respectively, with 10 bases between them. CDR3 loop: CASKFGGSYNEQFF. In nucleotides, the CDR3 is TGTGCCAGCAAGTTTGGCGGCTCCTACAATGAGCAGTTCTTC.

V usage is TRBV29-1 and J usage is TRBJ2-5; 7 bases align to TRBD1. With 7 bases clipped from V and 4 bases from J, the junction kept 6 bases outside the gene matches. The CDR3 extends over 12 amino acids. The germline CDR1 and CDR2 sequences are SQVTM and ANQGSEA. CDR3 nucleotide sequence: TGCAGCGGCTTGACAGGGTCAGAGACCCAGTACTTC. Translation: CSGLTGSETQYF. The full variable domain, with the rest looked up from reference TRBV29-1 and TRBJ2-5, is SAVISQKPSRDICQRGTSLTIQCQVDSQVTMMFWYRQQPGQSLTLIATANQGSEATYESGFVIDKFPISRPNLTFSTLTVSNMSPEDSSIYLCSGLTGSETQYFGPGTRLLVL.

This chain links TRBV11-2 with TRBJ2-1, with 7 bases lining up with TRBD2. This CDR3 comprises 16 residues. V trimming: 5 bases; J trimming: 0 bases; junction bases outside the gene matches: 7. Germline values: CDR1 SGHAT, CDR2 FQNNGV. CDR3 coding DNA: TGTGCCAGCAGCCCGCCCGGGGGGAGCTCCTACAATGAGCAGTTCTTC. Translated: CASSPPGGSSYNEQFF.

A few counts support this clone. A read error may produce the germline difference seen at one junction end. This sequence joins TRBV6-5 and TRBJ2-1; no definite D call. CDR1 is MNHEY and CDR2 is SVGAGI in the germline V gene. This CDR3 has 11 amino acids. The CDR3 DNA reads as TGTGCCAGCAGTTCCTCCAATGAGCAGTTCTTC. Residues: CASSSSNEQFF.

This rearrangement joins TRBV6-4 to TRBJ2-1; D perhaps matches TRBD2 (5 bases). The CDR3 has 16 amino acids. Germline V gene sequence: CDR1 MRHNA, CDR2 SNTAGT. Trimming pared 5 bases from V and 7 bases from J, leaving 21 bases between. The CDR3 is CASSSYTSWGRNEQFF. The CDR3 coding sequence is TGTGCCAGCAGTAGTTACACTAGTTGGGGAAGGAATGAGCAGTTCTTC.

V is TRBV10-1 and J is TRBJ2-5, with TRBD1 as a possible D gene (5 bases). The germline V gene has CDR1 WNHNN and CDR2 SYGVQD (reference sequence). V was cut by 9 bases and J by 1 base, with 9 bases left in between. This CDR3 comprises 12 residues. The CDR3 protein is CASPGIQETQYF. In DNA, the CDR3 is TGCGCCAGTCCAGGGATCCAAGAGACCCAGTACTTC.

The chain links TRBV5-1 to TRBJ1-1; 7 bases match TRBD1. Unmatched junction bases numbered 12, after V lost 3 bases and J lost 7 bases. The CDR3 consists of 15 residues. The germline V gene has CDR1 SGHRS and CDR2 YFSETQ. The CDR3 region has the DNA TGCGCCAGCAGCTGGAGTCCACAGGGGAAGGGTGAAGCTTTCTTT. This encodes CASSWSPQGKGEAFF.

The J gene is TRBJ1-1, the V gene TRBV4-1; the D gene is possibly TRBD1 (5 bases). Trimming pared 1 base from V and 5 bases from J, leaving 14 bases between. This CDR3 has 15 amino acids. Germline assignment: CDR1 MGHRA and CDR2 YSYEKL. DNA of the CDR3: TGCGCCAGCAGCCAAGGGTTCGGGGCTTCGACTGAAGCTTTCTTT. It yields the protein CASSQGFGASTEAFF.

The chain recombines TRBV25-1 with TRBJ1-3; D is possibly TRBD1 (6 bases). Germline V gene lookup returns CDR1 MGHDK and CDR2 SYGVNS. This CDR3 has 16 residues. The V end was cut by 4 bases, the J end by 0 bases, with 13 bases between. The CDR3 DNA sequence: TGTGCCAGCAGTGGGTGGGACACCAGCTCTGGAAACACCATATATTTT. Its protein is CASSGWDTSSGNTIYF.